The 17 T cell receptor beta chains below come from one sample, sequenced in a study of cytomegalovirus exposure and HLA in healthy donors. Vbeta (60) and Jbeta (13) primers were used in the PCR. The assay was immunoSEQ multiplex PCR, and TCRdb's table has in-frame clones only and misses some. The table records under 200,000 clones, nearly 80% of them present only once. Source material: PBMCs. The receptor set was obtained from a woman in her twenties or thirties in good health and CMV-seropositive.

J is TRBJ2-5 and V is TRBV27; the match to TRBD2 covers 8 bases. The germline CDR1 and CDR2 sequences are MNHEY and SMNVEV (reference sequence). V was pared by 5 bases and J by 4 bases, with 12 bases of the junction left unmatched. The CDR3 extends over 16 amino acids. CDR3 coding DNA: TGTGCCAGCAGTCCTCAGCGGGAGTCATGGAGAGAGACCCAGTACTTC. Protein product: CASSPQRESWRETQYF.

The rearrangement joins TRBV7-6 to TRBJ2-1, with TRBD2 identical over 7 bases. The germline CDR1 and CDR2 sequences are SGHVS and FNYEAQ. J lost 4 bases, V lost 1 base, and 7 bases had no gene match. CDR3 length equals 16 residues. The CDR3 is CASSLGRAGTYNEQFF. DNA of the CDR3: TGTGCCAGCAGCTTAGGTAGAGCGGGGACTTACAATGAGCAGTTCTTC.

The chain recombines TRBV10-2 with TRBJ1-3; D is uncertain. The germline V gene has CDR1 WSHSY and CDR2 SAAADI. The CDR3 spans 11 residues. The germline V and J ends were trimmed by 8 bases and 3 bases, with 5 bases remaining between them. The CDR3: CASRGGNTIYF. CDR3 nucleotide sequence: TGCGCCAGCCGGGGTGGAAACACCATATATTTT.

The rearrangement links TRBV4-3 to TRBJ2-7, with 12 positions matching TRBD1. From germline, CDR1 is LGHNA and CDR2 YSLEER. Trimming removed 2 bases from V and 6 bases from J; junction bases left unmatched: 14. The CDR3 is made up of 18 amino acids. CDR3 sequence (DNA): TGCGCCAGCAGCCAAAAACGGGACAGGGGGCGTTATGGGGGCGAGCAGTACTTC. It translates to CASSQKRDRGRYGGEQYF.

The chain joins TRBV28 to TRBJ1-6; 9 nucleotides agree with TRBD1. The germline gives CDR1 MDHEN, CDR2 SYDVKM. The CDR3 sequence is 14 residues long. V shed 6 bases, J shed 8 bases, and the junction held 5 bases outside the gene matches. As DNA, the CDR3 is TGTGCCAGCAGGGCAGGGACAGGGCATTCACCCCTCCACTTT. Amino acids: CASRAGTGHSPLHF.

The gene calls are TRBV23-1 and TRBJ1-5, with TRBD1 matching over 7 bases. TRBV23-1 is annotated as an ORF whose role is uncertain. The CDR3 has 15 residues. V gave up 7 bases and J gave up 5 bases; unmatched junction bases: 11. CDR3 coding DNA: TGCGCCAGCACCCTAAGGGACAGTCTCTATCAGCCCCAGCATTTT. Protein product: CASTLRDSLYQPQHF.

The gene calls are TRBV19 and TRBJ2-7, with 8 bases lining up with TRBD1. Trimming cost V 4 bases and J 10 bases; bases outside gene matches: 9. Germline V gene data show CDR1 as LNHDA and CDR2 as SQIVND (reference sequence). This CDR3 is built from 13 residues. Here the CDR3 reads CASSTTQGARQYF. The CDR3 coding sequence is TGTGCCAGTAGTACTACCCAGGGGGCGCGACAGTACTTC.

The chain uses TRBV5-1 and TRBJ1-5; D possibly corresponds to TRBD1 (6 bases). The germline V gene encodes CDR1 SGHRS and CDR2 YFSETQ. V lost 0 bases to trimming and J lost 7 bases, with 11 bases between them. This CDR3 has 14 amino acids. The CDR3 loop is CASSLDREYQPQHF. DNA for the CDR3: TGCGCCAGCAGCTTGGACAGGGAGTACCAGCCCCAGCATTTT.

The V call is TRBV9, the J call TRBJ2-1; 9 bases are a match to TRBD1. The CDR3 covers 15 residues. Germline values: CDR1 SGDLS, CDR2 YYNGEE. The J segment lost 9 bases and the V segment lost 0 bases, leaving 7 bases of the junction unmatched. This CDR3 is CASSVVGTGLGEQFF. Here the CDR3 DNA reads TGTGCCAGCAGCGTAGTTGGGACAGGGTTAGGTGAGCAGTTCTTC.

This clone was seen a handful of times. The chain links TRBV5-1 to TRBJ1-2; D not resolved. The length of the CDR3 is 15 residues. Between the trimmed V and J ends, which lost 4 bases and 4 bases, there was a span of 17 bases. In germline, CDR1 is SGHRS, CDR2 YFSETQ. CDR3 nucleotide sequence: TGCGCCAGCAGCCCCAGATCTACCACGGGCTATGGCTACACCTTC. Its protein is CASSPRSTTGYGYTF.

The rearrangement links TRBV28 to TRBJ2-7; maybe TRBD1 (5 bases). V lost 9 bases and J lost 1, with 7 bases in between. CDR1 is MDHEN, CDR2 SYDVKM, per germline. The CDR3 length is 11 residues. DNA of the CDR3: TGTGCCAGTTCAGGGTCCTACGAGCAGTACTTC. Encoded protein: CASSGSYEQYF.

The chain employs TRBV28 and TRBJ2-5, with D hard to call. Germline lookup yields CDR1 MDHEN and CDR2 SYDVKM. The CDR3 covers 13 residues. V was clipped by 6 bases and J by 0 bases, with 8 bases between them. Here the CDR3 DNA reads TGTGCCAGCAGACGTACAGACCAAGAGACCCAGTACTTC. This encodes CASRRTDQETQYF.

The gene calls are TRBV7-9 and TRBJ1-4; D gene uncertain. The V end was cut by 7 bases, the J end by 5 bases, with 11 bases between. The germline V gene encodes CDR1 SEHNR and CDR2 FQNEAQ (reference sequence). CDR3 size: 13 residues. This CDR3 reads CASNIRGNEKLFF. CDR3 in DNA: TGTGCCAGCAACATACGGGGAAATGAAAAACTGTTTTTT.

This clone came up a few times. V and J are TRBV5-4 and TRBJ2-1; D might be TRBD2 (6 bases). The CDR3 totals 13 residues. From germline, CDR1 is SGHNT and CDR2 YYREEE (reference sequence). The V end lost 4 bases, the J end lost 9 bases, and 14 bases lay between the germline ends. CDR3 protein: CASSPGTSGEQFF. DNA for the CDR3: TGTGCCAGCAGCCCAGGGACTTCGGGTGAGCAGTTCTTC.

This clone was observed once. The V gene is TRBV9, the J gene TRBJ2-5; 7 positions match TRBD1. The CDR3 contains 15 residues. With 2 bases clipped from V and 3 bases from J, the junction kept 7 bases outside the gene matches. CDR1 and CDR2 from the germline V gene are SGDLS and YYNGEE. The CDR3 loop is CASSVGTATEETQYF. DNA of the CDR3: TGTGCCAGCAGCGTCGGGACAGCGACTGAAGAGACCCAGTACTTC.

This chain links TRBV5-1 with TRBJ1-2; TRBD1 agrees at 7 bases. Trimming took 4 bases from V and 6 from J; bases not matched to a gene: 6. The V gene's germline CDR1 is SGHRS and CDR2 YFSETQ. This CDR3 spans 13 amino acids. CDR3 coding DNA: TGCGCCAGCAGCCGTGACAGGGCAGATGGCTACACCTTC. Translation: CASSRDRADGYTF.

The chain uses TRBV10-3 and TRBJ2-5; perhaps TRBD1 as D (5 bases). This CDR3 has 15 amino acids. Germline values: CDR1 ENHRY, CDR2 SYGVKD. V dropped 5 bases and J dropped 1 base, with 14 bases sitting between them. Here the CDR3 reads CAISSLQESQETQYF. CDR3 sequence (DNA): TGTGCCATCAGTTCTTTACAGGAATCCCAAGAGACCCAGTACTTC.